A selection of T cell receptor beta chains follows, all from one sample in a study of OX40 agonist ivuxolimab in advanced cancers. TCRdb's copy holds only in-frame clones and misses some; the assay was immunoSEQ multiplex PCR. This repertoire shows 30,000 or so clones, 85% to 90% found once; its top ten account for roughly 19%. Here the sequenced sample was CD4+ or CD8+ T cells sorted from blood, taken in a trial of the OX40 agonist ivuxolimab. These TCRs come from an adult with an advanced solid tumor such as melanoma, head and neck, liver or kidney cancer. CDR3s include the opening cysteine and the closing phenylalanine or tryptophan. D genes are given only for firm matches. The size field is filled for only some rows; it gives once, few, many or a size class.

clone size: .; V gene: TRBV29-1; J gene: TRBJ2-1; D gene: .; CDR3 DNA: TGCAGCGTCCACTACCCAAACTACAATGAGCAGTTCTTC; CDR3 protein: CSVHYPNYNEQFF
clone size: .; V gene: TRBV30; J gene: TRBJ2-5; D gene: TRBD1; CDR3 DNA: TGTGCCTGGGGTACGGGACAGGTTAAAGAGACCCAGTACTTC; CDR3 protein: CAWGTGQVKETQYF
clone size: few; V gene: TRBV4-1; J gene: TRBJ2-1; D gene: TRBD2; CDR3 DNA: TGCGCCAGCAGCGTCGTAGCGGGAGGTATCGATGAGCAGTTCTTC; CDR3 protein: CASSVVAGGIDEQFF
clone size: .; V gene: TRBV5-1; J gene: TRBJ2-5; D gene: .; CDR3 DNA: TGCGCCAGCAGCTCCTCCCAAGAGACCCAGTACTTC; CDR3 protein: CASSSSQETQYF
clone size: .; V gene: TRBV7-2; J gene: TRBJ2-7; D gene: TRBD1; CDR3 DNA: TGTGCCAGCAGCTTACCCCAGACAGGGCACGAGCAGTACTTC; CDR3 protein: CASSLPQTGHEQYF
clone size: .; V gene: TRBV13; J gene: TRBJ2-1; D gene: .; CDR3 DNA: TGTGCCAGCAGCTCCGGAAACAATGAGCAGTTCTTC; CDR3 protein: CASSSGNNEQFF
clone size: .; V gene: TRBV7-6; J gene: TRBJ2-1; D gene: .; CDR3 DNA: TGTGCCAGCAGCTTAGGAGGCAACTCCCAGCGGTTCTTC; CDR3 protein: CASSLGGNSQRFF
clone size: .; V gene: TRBV14; J gene: TRBJ2-7; D gene: .; CDR3 DNA: TGTGCCAGCAGCGCACCTGGTGACTACGAGCAGTACTTC; CDR3 protein: CASSAPGDYEQYF
clone size: .; V gene: TRBV5-3; J gene: TRBJ1-2; D gene: .; CDR3 DNA: TGTGCCAGAAGATCTACGGAAAACTATGGCTACACCTTC; CDR3 protein: CARRSTENYGYTF
clone size: .; V gene: TRBV2; J gene: TRBJ2-3; D gene: TRBD2; CDR3 DNA: TGTGCCAGCGCCCGACTAGCGGGACCCACAGATACGCAGTATTTT; CDR3 protein: CASARLAGPTDTQYF
clone size: .; V gene: TRBV19; J gene: TRBJ2-1; D gene: .; CDR3 DNA: TGTGCCAGTAGTATATGGAATGAGCAGTTCTTC; CDR3 protein: CASSIWNEQFF
clone size: .; V gene: TRBV15; J gene: TRBJ2-1; D gene: TRBD2; CDR3 DNA: TGTGCCACCAGCAGTCCCAGAGGTGATAGCGGGAGCCCCTACAATGAGCAGTTCTTC; CDR3 protein: CATSSPRGDSGSPYNEQFF
clone size: .; V gene: TRBV7-9; J gene: TRBJ2-1; D gene: TRBD2; CDR3 DNA: TGTGCCAGCAGCTCGGGAGGGCCCTACAATGAGCAGTTCTTC; CDR3 protein: CASSSGGPYNEQFF
clone size: .; V gene: TRBV11-2; J gene: TRBJ1-1; D gene: .; CDR3 DNA: TGTGCCAGCAGTCTTAACACTGAAGCTTTCTTT; CDR3 protein: CASSLNTEAFF
clone size: .; V gene: TRBV5-1; J gene: TRBJ2-5; D gene: .; CDR3 DNA: TGCGCCAGCAGCCCTTTCCAAGAGACCCAGTACTTC; CDR3 protein: CASSPFQETQYF
clone size: .; V gene: TRBV14; J gene: TRBJ2-5; D gene: TRBD2; CDR3 DNA: TGTGCCAGCAGCCCTGGACTAGCGGGAGGGATAAGTTACGAAGAGACCCAGTACTTC; CDR3 protein: CASSPGLAGGISYEETQYF
clone size: .; V gene: TRBV7-2; J gene: TRBJ2-5; D gene: .; CDR3 DNA: TGTGCCAGCAGCTACGCCCTCGTGAGGGAGACCCAGTACTTC; CDR3 protein: CASSYALVRETQYF
clone size: .; V gene: TRBV6-9; J gene: TRBJ1-2; D gene: .; CDR3 DNA: TGTGCCAGCAGTTTCGGGGATGGCTACACCTTC; CDR3 protein: CASSFGDGYTF
clone size: .; V gene: TRBV4-3; J gene: TRBJ2-7; D gene: .; CDR3 DNA: TGCGCCAGCAGCCAAGCATCGGGCAGCCGCTCCTACGAGCAGTACTTC; CDR3 protein: CASSQASGSRSYEQYF
clone size: .; V gene: TRBV13; J gene: TRBJ2-1; D gene: TRBD2; CDR3 DNA: TGTGCCAGCAGCCGAGCGGGAGGGATATACAATGAGCAGTTCTTC; CDR3 protein: CASSRAGGIYNEQFF
clone size: .; V gene: TRBV10-3; J gene: TRBJ2-3; D gene: .; CDR3 DNA: TGTGCCATCAGTGAGGGTCGAGACAGGCTCACAGATACGCAGTATTTT; CDR3 protein: CAISEGRDRLTDTQYF
clone size: .; V gene: TRBV4-1; J gene: TRBJ2-7; D gene: .; CDR3 DNA: TGCGCCAGCAGCCAAGGGCCCTCCTACGAGCAGTACTTC; CDR3 protein: CASSQGPSYEQYF
clone size: .; V gene: TRBV7-9; J gene: TRBJ2-2; D gene: .; CDR3 DNA: TGTGCCGGAGGGTACAGGGTTTACGGGGAGCTGTTTTTT; CDR3 protein: CAGGYRVYGELFF
clone size: .; V gene: TRBV29-1; J gene: TRBJ2-7; D gene: .; CDR3 DNA: TGCAGCGTTGAAGATCTACGGGCGGGGGAGCAGTACTTC; CDR3 protein: CSVEDLRAGEQYF
clone size: .; V gene: TRBV5-6; J gene: TRBJ2-3; D gene: .; CDR3 DNA: TGTGCCAGCAGCCCGACTGCGGATACGCAGTATTTT; CDR3 protein: CASSPTADTQYF